This entry lists 14 T cell receptor beta chains sequenced from one sample in a study of control samples from healthy donors and cancer patients (dated by TCRdb to about 2020). The protocol used for the library was the immunoSEQ multiplex PCR assay. TCRdb retrieved this table from immuneACCESS and kept in-frame rearrangements only. Not all clones are present; in checked studies, unresolved V genes account for under half, and no reason is known for the remainder. Counted in this sample were 95,000 to 150,000 clones; roughly 84% of them appeared once. Over 6.5% of the sample is in the top ten clones. Source material: blood. These receptors were taken from a man aged 35 to 55 in good health.

The J gene is TRBJ2-3, the V gene TRBV4-3; possibly TRBD1 or TRBD2 for D (5 bases each). V was trimmed by 5 bases and J by 1 base, leaving 19 bases between them. The CDR3 loop spans 17 amino acids. Germline CDR1 reads LGHNA; CDR2 reads YSLEER. Here the CDR3 reads CASSSLLSGPGTDTQYF. CDR3 DNA sequence: TGCGCCAGCAGCTCCCTCTTGTCGGGGCCTGGCACAGATACGCAGTATTTT.

The chain carries TRBV20-1 and TRBJ1-2, with D unresolved. Germline CDR1 reads DFQATT; CDR2 reads SNEGSKA (reference sequence). Trimming stripped 6 bases from V and 1 base from J, with 6 bases between. This CDR3 region has 11 residues. In nucleotides, the CDR3 is TGCAGTGCCAGTAATAACTATGGCTACACCTTC. Amino acid sequence: CSASNNYGYTF.

In DNA, the CDR3 is TGTGCCAGCAGCACGGGACTAGCGGGGGGAGGCTCCTACAATGAGCAGTTCTTC. It encodes CASSTGLAGGGSYNEQFF. The rearrangement uses TRBV5-4 and TRBJ2-1; 15 bases are a match to TRBD2. With V trimmed by 4 bases and J by 0 bases, 5 bases remained unmatched. The CDR3 loop spans 18 amino acids. From germline, CDR1 is SGHNT and CDR2 YYREEE (reference sequence).

The gene calls are TRBV29-1 and TRBJ2-1, with TRBD2 matching 10 bases. J gave up 2 bases and V 7 bases, and 17 bases lay outside the gene matches. The germline CDR1 and CDR2 sequences are SQVTM and ANQGSEA. This CDR3 region has 18 residues. In DNA, the CDR3 is TGCAGCGCCCAAAGGGCGGGGGCTAGCGGGGGAACCTACAATGAGCAGTTCTTC. It encodes CSAQRAGASGGTYNEQFF.

V and J are TRBV4-2 and TRBJ1-1, with 7 nucleotides matching TRBD1. Losses at the gene ends were 4 bases for V and 0 bases for J; bases not matched to a gene: 5. The V gene's germline CDR1 is LGHNA and CDR2 YNFKEQ. This CDR3 spans 15 amino acids. DNA of the CDR3: TGTGCCAGCAGCCCCATACAGGGGCTGAACACTGAAGCTTTCTTT. Protein product: CASSPIQGLNTEAFF.

The chain carries TRBV4-1 and TRBJ2-7; D call uncertain. V was trimmed by 1 base and J by 0 bases, leaving 10 bases between them. The CDR3 extends over 15 amino acids. Germline V gene lookup returns CDR1 MGHRA and CDR2 YSYEKL. The CDR3 coding sequence is TGCGCCAGCAGCCAAGGAGGTCAGAGCTCCTACGAGCAGTACTTC. Translated, it gives CASSQGGQSSYEQYF.

This chain joins TRBV7-9 and TRBJ1-4; 7 bases align to TRBD1. Unmatched junction bases numbered 7, after V lost 2 bases and J lost 7 bases. The CDR3 spans 15 residues. Germline V gene data show CDR1 as SEHNR and CDR2 as FQNEAQ (reference sequence). CDR3 in amino acids: CASSLSGQQSEKLFF. CDR3 nucleotide sequence: TGTGCCAGCAGCTTATCGGGACAGCAGAGTGAAAAACTGTTTTTT.

This rearrangement joins TRBV27 to TRBJ2-7; tentative D call: TRBD2 (6 bases). V was pared by 6 bases and J by 0 bases, with 18 bases between. The CDR3 sequence is 16 residues long. Germline CDR1 and CDR2: MNHEY and SMNVEV (reference sequence). CDR3 loop: CASSPSSGYGSYEQYF. The CDR3 coding sequence is TGTGCCAGCAGCCCCTCAAGCGGGTACGGCTCCTACGAGCAGTACTTC.

The chain uses TRBV24-1 and TRBJ2-2, with 16 bases that match TRBD2. Germline assignment: CDR1 KGHDR and CDR2 SFDVKD. V shed 1 base, J shed 3 bases, and the junction held 1 base outside the gene matches. This CDR3 has 18 residues. The CDR3 loop reads CATSDFGTSGGDTGELFF. The CDR3 nucleotides are TGTGCCACCAGTGATTTTGGGACTAGCGGGGGGGACACCGGGGAGCTGTTTTTT.

The J gene is TRBJ1-4, the V gene TRBV27; maybe TRBD1 (6 bases). Per the germline V gene, CDR1 is MNHEY and CDR2 is SMNVEV (reference sequence). This CDR3 is built from 15 residues. Trimming stripped 6 bases from V and 6 bases from J, with 17 bases between. The CDR3 loop is CASRLLGGSDEKLFF. DNA for the CDR3: TGTGCCAGCAGATTACTGGGGGGCTCGGATGAAAAACTGTTTTTT.

V is TRBV29-1 and J is TRBJ1-1, with D perhaps matching TRBD1 (5 bases). The CDR3 sequence is 12 residues long. Germline CDR1 reads SQVTM; CDR2 reads ANQGSEA. V was trimmed by 8 bases and J by 4 bases, leaving 14 bases between them. The CDR3 coding sequence is TGCAGCTGTTGGGGGGTTCTCACTGAAGCTTTCTTT. Amino acid sequence: CSCWGVLTEAFF.

The rearrangement uses TRBV5-1 and TRBJ2-1, with D possibly matching TRBD1 (5 bases). Germline V gene data show CDR1 as SGHRS and CDR2 as YFSETQ. The length of the CDR3 is 12 residues. V lost 3 bases and J 8 bases, leaving 9 bases between the germline ends. CDR3 protein: CASSYQGHEQFF. DNA for the CDR3: TGCGCCAGCAGCTATCAGGGCCATGAGCAGTTCTTC.

The J gene is TRBJ2-5, the V gene TRBV6-5, with 8 bases aligning to TRBD2. The V gene's germline CDR1 is MNHEY and CDR2 SVGAGI. V lost 6 bases and J lost 1; bases outside the gene matches: 4. The CDR3 is 14 amino acids. The CDR3 reads CASRRRGGQETQYF. As DNA, the CDR3 is TGTGCCAGCAGGAGACGGGGGGGCCAAGAGACCCAGTACTTC.

This clone has just a few counts. The chain uses TRBV13 and TRBJ2-1; D remains ambiguous. V dropped 3 bases and J dropped 5 bases, with 2 bases sitting between them. Germline values: CDR1 PRHDT, CDR2 FYEKMQ (reference sequence). The length of the CDR3 is 11 residues. CDR3 region: CASSFHNEQFF. The CDR3, as DNA: TGTGCCAGCAGCTTCCACAATGAGCAGTTCTTC.